This T cell receptor (beta chain) is from a study of T cell responses to AZD1222 COVID-19 vaccine. Measured with immunoSEQ multiplex PCR; TCRdb has only the in-frame clones, and not every one. The repertoire has fewer than 90,000 clones, approximately 86% of them found once; the top ten carry 5.5% to 6%. This material consisted of peripheral blood, taken 28 days after the second AZD1222 dose. The clonotype originates from an adult who received the AZD1222 COVID-19 vaccine.

The CDR3 loop reads CAWSSGGGTPDTQYF. CDR3 nucleotides: TGTGCCTGGAGTTCGGGCGGGGGGACCCCCGATACGCAGTATTTT. The chain recombines TRBV30 with TRBJ2-3; 8 bases are shared with TRBD2. V shed 2 bases and J 6 bases; nucleotides not matched to a gene: 10. The CDR3 contains 15 residues. CDR1 and CDR2 from the germline V gene are GTSNPN and SVGIG (reference sequence).